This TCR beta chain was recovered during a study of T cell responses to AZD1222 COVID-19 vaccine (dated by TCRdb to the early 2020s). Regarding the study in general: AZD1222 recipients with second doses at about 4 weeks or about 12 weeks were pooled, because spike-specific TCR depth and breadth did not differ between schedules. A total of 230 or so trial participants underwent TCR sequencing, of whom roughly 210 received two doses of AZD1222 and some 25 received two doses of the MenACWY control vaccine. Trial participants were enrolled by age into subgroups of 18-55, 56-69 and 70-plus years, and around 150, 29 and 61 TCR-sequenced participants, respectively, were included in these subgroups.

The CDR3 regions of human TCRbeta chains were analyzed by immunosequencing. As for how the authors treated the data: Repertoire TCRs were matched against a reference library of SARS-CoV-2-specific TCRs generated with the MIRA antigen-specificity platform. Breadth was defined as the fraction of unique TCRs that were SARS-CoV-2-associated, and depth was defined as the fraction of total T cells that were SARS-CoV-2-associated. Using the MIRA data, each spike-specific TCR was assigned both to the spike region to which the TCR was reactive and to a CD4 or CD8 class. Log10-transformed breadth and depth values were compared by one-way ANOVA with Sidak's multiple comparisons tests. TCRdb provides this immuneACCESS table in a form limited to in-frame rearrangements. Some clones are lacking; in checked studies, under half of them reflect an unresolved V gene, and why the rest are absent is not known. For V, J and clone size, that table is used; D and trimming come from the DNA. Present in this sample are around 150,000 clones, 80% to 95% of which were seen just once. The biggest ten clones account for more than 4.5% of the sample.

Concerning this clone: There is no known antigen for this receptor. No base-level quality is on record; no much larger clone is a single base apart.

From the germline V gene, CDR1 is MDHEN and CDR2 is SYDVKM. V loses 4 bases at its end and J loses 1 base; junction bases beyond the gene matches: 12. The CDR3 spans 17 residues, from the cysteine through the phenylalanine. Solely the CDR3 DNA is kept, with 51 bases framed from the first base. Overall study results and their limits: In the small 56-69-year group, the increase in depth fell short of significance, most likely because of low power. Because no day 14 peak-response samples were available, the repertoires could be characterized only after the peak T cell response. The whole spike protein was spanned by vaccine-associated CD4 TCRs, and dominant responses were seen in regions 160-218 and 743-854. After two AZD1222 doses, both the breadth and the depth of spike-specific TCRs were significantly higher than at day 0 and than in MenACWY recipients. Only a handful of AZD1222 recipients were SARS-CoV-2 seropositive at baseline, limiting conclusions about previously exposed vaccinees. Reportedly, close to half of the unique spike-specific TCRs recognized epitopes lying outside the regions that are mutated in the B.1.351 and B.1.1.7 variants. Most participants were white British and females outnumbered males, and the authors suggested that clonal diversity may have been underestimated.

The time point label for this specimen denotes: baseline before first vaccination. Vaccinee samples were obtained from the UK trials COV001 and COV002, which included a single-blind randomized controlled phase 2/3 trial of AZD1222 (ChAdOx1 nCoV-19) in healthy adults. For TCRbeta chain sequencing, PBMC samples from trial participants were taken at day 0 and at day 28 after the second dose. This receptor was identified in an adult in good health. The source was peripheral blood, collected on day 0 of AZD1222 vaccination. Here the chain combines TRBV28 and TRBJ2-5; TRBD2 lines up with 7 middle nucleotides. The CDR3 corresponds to CASSSEGREPLQETQYF. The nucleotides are TGTGCCAGCAGTTCCGAAGGGCGGGAGCCCCTCCAAGAGACCCAGTACTTC.